What follows describes a single T cell receptor beta chain. Its antigen is not known. The CDR3 is made up of 18 amino acids. Germline CDR1 and CDR2: SQVTM and ANQGSEA. V was clipped by 3 bases and J by 0 bases, with 24 bases between them. The data originate from a study of cytomegalovirus exposure and HLA in healthy donors. PCR involved 60 Vbeta and 13 Jbeta primers. Clones were read by immunoSEQ multiplex PCR, and TCRdb kept only the in-frame ones, dropping some. The sample holds about 150,000 clones, 80% seen once. Study observations and caveats: The classifier reportedly diagnosed cytomegalovirus status with high sensitivity and specificity. Earlier findings revealed that most TCR beta V segments proved productive either about 87% or about 30% of the time. Confirmation was obtained in vitro that a few CMV-associated chains are specific for CMV antigens.

The sample comprised PBMCs. The receptor was isolated from a man aged 25 to 40 in good health and CMV-seropositive. The V gene is TRBV29-1, the J gene TRBJ2-7; D gene uncertain. The DNA of the CDR3 is TGCAGCGTTGACCCCCGTTACAGTGCCGAAGGTAACTCCTACGAGCAGTACTTC. It encodes CSVDPRYSAEGNSYEQYF.